This T cell receptor beta chain was retrieved from a study of early stage breast cancer tumors. About this clone: The sample carries other DNA sequences with the same CDR3.

Generated by immunoSEQ multiplex PCR, the TCRdb table keeps only in-frame clones and is missing some. The sample records approximately 33,000 clones, roughly 81% being singletons. This CDR3 is built from 15 residues. V lost 1 base to trimming and J lost 5 bases; unmatched junction nucleotides: 6. CDR1 is MDHEN, CDR2 SYDVKM, per germline. The chain is built from TRBV28 and TRBJ2-5, with 8 bases that match TRBD2. Sequencing used blood. The sequence was obtained from a person aged 40-50 years with breast cancer. The CDR3 coding sequence is TGTGCCAGCAGTTTATTCGGGAGGGCCCGGGAGACCCAGTACTTC. Translated: CASSLFGRARETQYF.